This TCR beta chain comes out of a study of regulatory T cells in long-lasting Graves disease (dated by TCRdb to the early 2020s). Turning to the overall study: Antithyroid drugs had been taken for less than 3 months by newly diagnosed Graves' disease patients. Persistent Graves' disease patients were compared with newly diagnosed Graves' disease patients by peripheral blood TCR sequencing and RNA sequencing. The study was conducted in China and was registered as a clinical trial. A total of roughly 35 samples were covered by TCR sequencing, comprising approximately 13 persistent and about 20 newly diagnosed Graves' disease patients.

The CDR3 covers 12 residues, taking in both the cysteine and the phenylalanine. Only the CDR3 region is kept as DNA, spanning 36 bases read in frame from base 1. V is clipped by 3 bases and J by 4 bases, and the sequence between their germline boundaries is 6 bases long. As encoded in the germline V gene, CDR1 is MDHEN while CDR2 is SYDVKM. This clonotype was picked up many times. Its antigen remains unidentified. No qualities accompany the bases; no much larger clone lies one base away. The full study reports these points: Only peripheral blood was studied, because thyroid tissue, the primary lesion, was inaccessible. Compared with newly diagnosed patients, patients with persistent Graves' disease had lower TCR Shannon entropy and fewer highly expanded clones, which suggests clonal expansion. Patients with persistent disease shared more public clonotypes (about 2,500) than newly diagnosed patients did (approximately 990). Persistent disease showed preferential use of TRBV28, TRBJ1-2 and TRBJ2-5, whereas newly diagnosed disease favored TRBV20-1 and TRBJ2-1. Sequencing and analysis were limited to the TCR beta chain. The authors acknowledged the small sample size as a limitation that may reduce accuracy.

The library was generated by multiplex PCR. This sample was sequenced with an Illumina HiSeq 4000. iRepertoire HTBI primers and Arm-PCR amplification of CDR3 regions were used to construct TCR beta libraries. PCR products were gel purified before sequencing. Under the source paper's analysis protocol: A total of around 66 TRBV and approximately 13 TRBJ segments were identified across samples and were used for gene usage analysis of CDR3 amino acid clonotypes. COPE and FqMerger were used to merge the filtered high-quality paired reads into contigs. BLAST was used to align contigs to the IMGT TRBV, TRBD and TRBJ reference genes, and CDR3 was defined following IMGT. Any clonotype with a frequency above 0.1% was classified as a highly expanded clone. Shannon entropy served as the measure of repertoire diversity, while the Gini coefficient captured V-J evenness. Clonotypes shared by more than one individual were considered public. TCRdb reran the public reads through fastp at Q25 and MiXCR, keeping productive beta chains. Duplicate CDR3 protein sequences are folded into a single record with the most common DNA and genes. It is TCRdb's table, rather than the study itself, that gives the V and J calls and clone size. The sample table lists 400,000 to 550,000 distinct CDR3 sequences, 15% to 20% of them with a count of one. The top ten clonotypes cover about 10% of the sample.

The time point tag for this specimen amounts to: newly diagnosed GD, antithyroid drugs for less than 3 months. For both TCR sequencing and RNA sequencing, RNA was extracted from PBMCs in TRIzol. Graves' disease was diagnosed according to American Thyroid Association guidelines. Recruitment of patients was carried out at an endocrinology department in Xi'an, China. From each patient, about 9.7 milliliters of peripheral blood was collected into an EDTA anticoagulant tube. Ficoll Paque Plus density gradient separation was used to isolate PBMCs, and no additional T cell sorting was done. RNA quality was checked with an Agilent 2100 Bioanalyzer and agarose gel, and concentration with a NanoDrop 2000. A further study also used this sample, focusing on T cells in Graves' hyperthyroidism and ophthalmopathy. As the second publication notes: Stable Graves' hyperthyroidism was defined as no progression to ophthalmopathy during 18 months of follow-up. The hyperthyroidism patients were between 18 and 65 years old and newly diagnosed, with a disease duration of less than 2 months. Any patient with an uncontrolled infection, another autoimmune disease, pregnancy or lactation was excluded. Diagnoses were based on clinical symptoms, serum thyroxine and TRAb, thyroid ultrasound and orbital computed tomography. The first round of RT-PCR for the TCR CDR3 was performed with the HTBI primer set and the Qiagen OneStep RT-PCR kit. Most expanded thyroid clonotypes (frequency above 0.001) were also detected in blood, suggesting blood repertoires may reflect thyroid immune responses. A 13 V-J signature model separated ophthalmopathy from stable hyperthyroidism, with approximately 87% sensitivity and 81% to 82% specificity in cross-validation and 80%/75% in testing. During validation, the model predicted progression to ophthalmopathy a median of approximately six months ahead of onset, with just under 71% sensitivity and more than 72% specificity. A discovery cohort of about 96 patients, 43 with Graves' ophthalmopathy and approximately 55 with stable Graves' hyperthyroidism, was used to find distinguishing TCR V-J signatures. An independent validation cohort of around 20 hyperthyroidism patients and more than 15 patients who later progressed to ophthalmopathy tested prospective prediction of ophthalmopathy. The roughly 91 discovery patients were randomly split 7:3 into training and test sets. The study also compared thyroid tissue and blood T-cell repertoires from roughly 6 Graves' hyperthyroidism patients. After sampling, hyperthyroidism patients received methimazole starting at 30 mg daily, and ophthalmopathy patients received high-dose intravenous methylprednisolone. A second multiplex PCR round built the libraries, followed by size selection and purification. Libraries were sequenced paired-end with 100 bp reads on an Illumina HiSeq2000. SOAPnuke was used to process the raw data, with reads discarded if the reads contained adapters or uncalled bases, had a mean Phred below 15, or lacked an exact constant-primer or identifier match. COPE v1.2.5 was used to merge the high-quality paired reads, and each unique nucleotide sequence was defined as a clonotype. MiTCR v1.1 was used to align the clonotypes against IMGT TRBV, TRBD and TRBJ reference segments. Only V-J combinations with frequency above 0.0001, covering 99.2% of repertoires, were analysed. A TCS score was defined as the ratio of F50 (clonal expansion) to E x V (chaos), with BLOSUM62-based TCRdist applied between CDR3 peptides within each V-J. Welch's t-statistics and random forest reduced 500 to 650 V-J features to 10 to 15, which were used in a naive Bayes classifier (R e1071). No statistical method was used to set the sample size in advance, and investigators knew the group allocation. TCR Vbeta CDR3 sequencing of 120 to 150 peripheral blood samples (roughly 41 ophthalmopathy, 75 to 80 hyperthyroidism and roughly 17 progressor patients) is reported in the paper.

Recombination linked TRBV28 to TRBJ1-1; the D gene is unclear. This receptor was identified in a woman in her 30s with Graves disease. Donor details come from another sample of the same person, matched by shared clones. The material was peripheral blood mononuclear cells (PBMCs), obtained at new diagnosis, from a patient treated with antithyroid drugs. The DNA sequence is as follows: TGTGCCAGCAGTTTGCCCAGCACTGAAGCTTTCTTT. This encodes CASSLPSTEAFF.